The 2 T cell receptor beta chains below were found in one sample sequenced in a study of T cells expressing NK-cell markers. TCRdb re-called the 5' RACE reads and shows each CDR3 protein once, DNA omitted. The listing records a few hundred thousand distinct CDR3 sequences. Material: blood T cells: a sorted CD56 or NKG2C T cell subset, CD4+ or CD8+ T cells, or bulk PBMC T cells (not recorded which). Receptors originate from a man aged 18 to 29 in good health.

J is TRBJ2-3 and V is TRBV5-6. The CDR3 consists of 15 residues. CDR1 and CDR2 (germline): SGHDT, YYEEEE. CDR3 in amino acids: CASSLGTFRTDTQYF.

The chain recombines TRBV12-3 or TRBV12-4 with TRBJ2-1; TCRdb's D gene call, TRBD2, goes unchecked for lack of DNA. The CDR3 totals 15 residues. CDR3 in amino acids: CASRLRDSPPAEQFF.